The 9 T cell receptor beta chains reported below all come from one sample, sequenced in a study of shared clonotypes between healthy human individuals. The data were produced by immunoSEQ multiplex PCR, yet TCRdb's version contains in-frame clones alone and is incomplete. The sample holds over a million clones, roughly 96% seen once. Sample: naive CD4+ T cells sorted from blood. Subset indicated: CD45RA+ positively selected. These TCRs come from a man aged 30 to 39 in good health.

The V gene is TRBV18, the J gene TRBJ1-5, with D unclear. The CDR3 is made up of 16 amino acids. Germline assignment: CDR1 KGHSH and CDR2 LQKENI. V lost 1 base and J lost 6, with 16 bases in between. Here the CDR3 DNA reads TGTGCCAGCTCACCACGGGCCTCAACGGCACCTCAGCCCCAGCATTTT. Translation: CASSPRASTAPQPQHF.

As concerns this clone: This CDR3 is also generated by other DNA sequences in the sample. The CDR3, as DNA: TGTGCCAGCAGCAGGACAGGGGGCTATGGCTACACCTTC. It translates to CASSRTGGYGYTF. This chain connects TRBV7-9 to TRBJ1-2; 10 nucleotides agree with TRBD1. V trimming: 5 bases; J trimming: 4 bases; junction bases outside the gene matches: 1. This CDR3 is 13 amino acids long. Germline CDR1 reads SEHNR; CDR2 reads FQNEAQ (reference sequence). Full variable domain (missing parts from reference TRBV7-9 and TRBJ1-2): DTGVSQNPRHKITKRGQNVTFRCDPISEHNRLYWYRQTLGQGPEFLTYFQNEAQLEKSRLLSDRFSAERPKGSFSTLEIQRTEQGDSAMYLCASSRTGGYGYTFGSGTRLTVV.

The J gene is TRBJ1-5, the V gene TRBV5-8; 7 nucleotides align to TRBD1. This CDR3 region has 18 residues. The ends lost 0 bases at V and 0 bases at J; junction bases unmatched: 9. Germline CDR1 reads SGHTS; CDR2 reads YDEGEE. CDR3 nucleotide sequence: TGTGCCAGCAGCTTGGAGGGGGACAGATGGGATAGCAATCAGCCCCAGCATTTT. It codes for CASSLEGDRWDSNQPQHF.

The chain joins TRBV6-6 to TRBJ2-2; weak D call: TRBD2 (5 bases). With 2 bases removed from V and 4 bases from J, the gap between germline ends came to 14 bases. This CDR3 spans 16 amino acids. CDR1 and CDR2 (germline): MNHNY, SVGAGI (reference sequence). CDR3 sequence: CASSYVRGLGTGELFF. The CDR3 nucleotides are TGTGCCAGCAGTTACGTCCGGGGTTTGGGCACCGGGGAGCTGTTTTTT.

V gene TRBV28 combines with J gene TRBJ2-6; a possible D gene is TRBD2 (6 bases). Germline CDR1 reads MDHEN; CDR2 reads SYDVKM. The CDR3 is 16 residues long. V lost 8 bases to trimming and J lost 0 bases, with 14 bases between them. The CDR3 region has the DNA TGTGCCAGCGGGCGAGCGGGTGACTCTGGGGCCAACGTCCTGACTTTC. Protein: CASGRAGDSGANVLTF.

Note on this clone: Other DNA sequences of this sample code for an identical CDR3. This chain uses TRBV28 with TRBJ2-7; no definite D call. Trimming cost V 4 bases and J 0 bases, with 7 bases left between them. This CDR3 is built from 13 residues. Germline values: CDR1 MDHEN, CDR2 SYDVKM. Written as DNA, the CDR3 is TGTGCCAGCAGTTCCGGAATCTCCTACGAGCAGTACTTC. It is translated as CASSSGISYEQYF.

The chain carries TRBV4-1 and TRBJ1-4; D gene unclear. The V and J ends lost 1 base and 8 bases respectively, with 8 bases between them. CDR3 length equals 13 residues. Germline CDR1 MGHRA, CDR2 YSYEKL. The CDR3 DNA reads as TGCGCCAGCAGCCAAGTACCTGGGGAAAAACTGTTTTTT. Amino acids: CASSQVPGEKLFF.

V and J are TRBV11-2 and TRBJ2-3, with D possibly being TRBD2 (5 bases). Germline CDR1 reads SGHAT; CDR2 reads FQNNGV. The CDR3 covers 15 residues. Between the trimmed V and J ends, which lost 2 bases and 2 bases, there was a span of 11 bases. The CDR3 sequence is CASSLLLRVTDTQYF. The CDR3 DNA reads TGTGCCAGCAGCTTATTATTGCGGGTCACAGATACGCAGTATTTT.

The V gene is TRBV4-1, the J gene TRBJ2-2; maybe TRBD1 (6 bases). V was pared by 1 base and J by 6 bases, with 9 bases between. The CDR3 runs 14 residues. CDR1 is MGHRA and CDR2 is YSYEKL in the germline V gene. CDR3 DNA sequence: TGCGCCAGCAGCCAAGTAACAGGGCCCGGGGAGCTGTTTTTT. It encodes CASSQVTGPGELFF.